Following are 20 T cell receptor beta chains from one sample sequenced in a study of CD8 T cells in Susac syndrome. RNA totalling roughly 0.5 to 1 ug underwent reverse transcription with random hexamers. TCRdb re-called the immunoSEQ multiplex PCR reads with MiXCR, one entry per CDR3 protein. This table holds about 160,000 distinct CDR3 sequences, approximately 95% found once. The sample consisted of CD4+ T cells from PBMCs. The receptors here all came from a human donor with multiple sclerosis.

The chain has TRBV29-1 and TRBJ2-5; D unresolved. In germline, CDR1 is SQVTM, CDR2 ANQGSEA. The CDR3 totals 12 residues. Trimming left V 3 bases short and J 0 bases short, with 5 bases between. The CDR3 protein is CSVEGYQETQYF. The CDR3 DNA sequence: TGCAGCGTTGAGGGATACCAAGAGACCCAGTACTTC.

The rearrangement uses TRBV30 and TRBJ1-5; 10 bases are shared with TRBD1. Trimming took 3 bases from V and 6 from J; bases not matched to a gene: 8. Germline V gene lookup returns CDR1 GTSNPN and CDR2 SVGIG (reference sequence). The CDR3 sequence is 15 residues long. In DNA form, the CDR3 reads TGTGCCTGGAGAAGACAGGGGGCGGTTGGTCAGCCCCAGCATTTT. This translates into CAWRRQGAVGQPQHF.

This clonotype was seen once. The V call is TRBV27, the J call TRBJ2-7; 12 bases match TRBD2. V lost 0 bases and J lost 3; bases outside the gene matches: 0. This CDR3 region has 15 residues. Germline CDR1 MNHEY, CDR2 SMNVEV (reference sequence). CDR3 nucleotides: TGTGCCAGCAGTTTATCGGGACTAGCGGGCTACGAGCAGTACTTC. Protein product: CASSLSGLAGYEQYF.

The chain employs TRBV30 and TRBJ1-2, with TRBD1 identical over 8 bases. Trimming removed 2 bases from V and 3 bases from J; junction bases left unmatched: 5. Germline V gives CDR1 GTSNPN, CDR2 SVGIG (reference sequence). This CDR3 has 14 amino acids. The CDR3 bases are TGTGCCTGGAGTCTCTCGACAGGGGACTATGGCTACACCTTC. As protein: CAWSLSTGDYGYTF.

The chain recombines TRBV28 with TRBJ2-7; the match to TRBD2 covers 8 bases. J lost 5 bases, V lost 7 bases, and 10 bases had no gene match. Germline assignment: CDR1 MDHEN and CDR2 SYDVKM. The CDR3 is made up of 14 amino acids. The CDR3 nucleotides read TGTGCCAGCAAGGAAGCAGCGGGAGCGAACGAGCAGTACTTC. Its translation: CASKEAAGANEQYF.

The chain uses TRBV6-1 and TRBJ2-5, with D perhaps matching TRBD2 (6 bases). The germline V gene encodes CDR1 MNHNS and CDR2 SASEGT. V dropped 5 bases and J dropped 2 bases, with 21 bases sitting between them. This CDR3 comprises 17 residues. The CDR3 is CASSQGLASGLQETQYF. The CDR3 DNA reads TGTGCCAGCAGTCAAGGGCTAGCGTCGGGTCTACAAGAGACCCAGTACTTC.

The chain recombines TRBV6-1 with TRBJ2-1, with TRBD2 matching over 11 bases. The junction had 4 bases not matched to a gene; V was cut back by 6 bases and J by 9 bases. CDR1 and CDR2 from the germline V gene are MNHNS and SASEGT. This CDR3 is 13 amino acids long. The CDR3 nucleotides are TGTGCCAGCAGAAGACTAGCGGGATTTGAGCAGTTCTTC. Translating gives CASRRLAGFEQFF.

DNA for the CDR3: TGTGCCAGCCATCCCGGGAGACCAAACTATGGCTACACCTTC. As protein: CASHPGRPNYGYTF. The V and J genes are TRBV28 and TRBJ1-2; D remains unclear. V gave up 8 bases and J gave up 2 bases, with 15 bases separating them. The V gene's germline CDR1 is MDHEN and CDR2 SYDVKM. This CDR3 contains 14 residues.

This chain uses TRBV20-1 with TRBJ1-1, with D perhaps matching TRBD1 (5 bases). This CDR3 has 12 residues. Germline values: CDR1 DFQATT, CDR2 SNEGSKA (reference sequence). The V end lost 0 bases, the J end lost 7 bases, and 9 bases lay between the germline ends. In DNA, the CDR3 is TGCAGTGCTAGAGATCTGCAGGGTGAAGCTTTCTTT. Encoded protein: CSARDLQGEAFF.

CDR3 region: CSSRRYNEQFF. For the CDR3, the DNA is TGCAGCTCACGGCGGTACAATGAGCAGTTCTTC. V is TRBV29-1 and J is TRBJ2-1; D is uncertain. This CDR3 spans 11 amino acids. The ends were cut back, 8 bases at V and 4 bases at J, with 9 bases in the middle. Germline V gene data show CDR1 as SQVTM and CDR2 as ANQGSEA.

This clonotype occurred once. J is TRBJ1-2 and V is TRBV3-1; D ambiguous. This CDR3 has 13 amino acids. Germline V gene lookup returns CDR1 LGHDT and CDR2 YNNKEL (reference sequence). V lost 1 base to trimming and J lost 8 bases, with 11 bases between them. CDR3 DNA: TGTGCCAGCAGCCAAGTCGCAGGCGACGGCTACACCTTC. Translated, it gives CASSQVAGDGYTF.

The CDR3 sequence: CASSQFPGQTQYF. Here the CDR3 DNA reads TGCGCCAGCAGCCAATTTCCGGGGCAGACCCAGTACTTC. The V and J genes are TRBV4-3 and TRBJ2-5; perhaps D is TRBD1 or TRBD2 (5 bases each). The V and J ends lost 2 bases and 6 bases respectively, with 10 bases between them. Per germline, CDR1 LGHNA and CDR2 YSLEER. This CDR3 has 13 amino acids.

The rearrangement links TRBV7-3 to TRBJ2-1, with 8 bases that match TRBD1. With V trimmed by 5 bases and J by 9 bases, 15 bases remained unmatched. The CDR3 is made up of 16 amino acids. CDR1 is SGHTA, CDR2 FQGTGA, per germline. CDR3 nucleotides: TGTGCCAGCAGCCTAGGTGGACAGGGAATGGGTGGTGAGCAGTTCTTC. It encodes CASSLGGQGMGGEQFF. The entire variable domain, with the rest obtained from reference TRBV7-3 and TRBJ2-1, is as follows: GAGVSQTPSNKVTEKGKYVELRCDPISGHTALYWYRQSLGQGPEFLIYFQGTGAADDSGLPNDRFFAVRPEGSVSTLKIQRTERGDSAVYLCASSLGGQGMGGEQFFGPGTRLTVL.

The chain employs TRBV20-1 and TRBJ1-2; D gene ambiguous. The CDR3 is 12 amino acids. Germline CDR1 and CDR2: DFQATT and SNEGSKA (reference sequence). Here the CDR3 DNA reads TGCGGGTCCGGCAGGCCTAACTATGGCTACACCTTC. Translating gives CGSGRPNYGYTF.

The chain combines TRBV5-8 with TRBJ2-3, with unresolved D. The germline V and J ends were trimmed by 4 bases and 2 bases, with 8 bases remaining between them. Germline values: CDR1 SGHTS, CDR2 YDEGEE. This CDR3 contains 13 residues. CDR3 sequence reads: CASSPKATDTQYF. Here the CDR3 DNA reads TGTGCCAGCAGCCCGAAAGCCACAGATACGCAGTATTTT.

In regard to this clonotype: A junction end diverges from the germline sequence, so it may reflect a read error. The chain uses TRBV19 and TRBJ2-1, with no clear D. This CDR3 contains 13 residues. Germline V gives CDR1 LNHDA, CDR2 SQIVND (reference sequence). The CDR3 here is CASSAGPINAQFF. The CDR3 DNA is TGTGCCAGTAGTGCCGGCCCCATCAATGCGCAGTTCTTC. Supplemented by reference TRBV19 and TRBJ2-1, the full variable domain reads DGGITQSPKYLFRKEGQNVTLSCEQNLNHDAMYWYRQDPGQGLRLIYYSQIVNDFQKGDIAEGYSVSREKKESFPLTVTSAQKNPTAFYLCASSAGPINAQFFGPGTRLTVL.

The V call is TRBV4-3, the J call TRBJ1-4, with D maybe TRBD1 (5 bases). The ends were cut back, 3 bases at V and 11 bases at J, with 13 bases in the middle. There are 13 residues in the CDR3. Germline lookup yields CDR1 LGHNA and CDR2 YSLEER. Written as DNA, the CDR3 is TGCGCCAGCAGCCACGGGACCCGGGAGAAACTGTTTTTT. Amino acids: CASSHGTREKLFF.

Written as DNA, the CDR3 is TGTGCCTGGAGGGACAGGGGTGCGTATGGCTACACCTTC. Encoded protein: CAWRDRGAYGYTF. The chain is built from TRBV30 and TRBJ1-2; the match to TRBD1 covers 9 bases. The ends lost 3 bases at V and 5 bases at J; junction bases unmatched: 4. Looked up from germline, CDR1 is GTSNPN and CDR2 is SVGIG (reference sequence). This CDR3 has 13 amino acids.

The chain has TRBV19 and TRBJ1-5; TRBD1 matches 7 bases. Germline V lookup: CDR1 LNHDA, CDR2 SQIVND (reference sequence). V lost 4 bases and J lost 9; bases outside the gene matches: 15. This CDR3 is built from 16 residues. The CDR3 sequence is CASSTLRQGGPTPQHF. The CDR3 bases are TGTGCCAGTAGTACACTCCGACAGGGTGGTCCTACGCCCCAGCATTTT. The full variable domain, its missing parts supplied by reference TRBV19 and TRBJ1-5, is DGGITQSPKYLFRKEGQNVTLSCEQNLNHDAMYWYRQDPGQGLRLIYYSQIVNDFQKGDIAEGYSVSREKKESFPLTVTSAQKNPTAFYLCASSTLRQGGPTPQHFGDGTRLSIL.

The rearrangement joins TRBV29-1 to TRBJ1-1; D may be TRBD1 (5 bases). V shed 8 bases and J shed 4 bases, with 23 bases lying between them. The germline gives CDR1 SQVTM, CDR2 ANQGSEA. The CDR3 extends over 15 amino acids. The CDR3 region is CSTSAGDWEITEAFF. In DNA, the CDR3 is TGCAGCACAAGTGCGGGGGATTGGGAGATCACTGAAGCTTTCTTT.